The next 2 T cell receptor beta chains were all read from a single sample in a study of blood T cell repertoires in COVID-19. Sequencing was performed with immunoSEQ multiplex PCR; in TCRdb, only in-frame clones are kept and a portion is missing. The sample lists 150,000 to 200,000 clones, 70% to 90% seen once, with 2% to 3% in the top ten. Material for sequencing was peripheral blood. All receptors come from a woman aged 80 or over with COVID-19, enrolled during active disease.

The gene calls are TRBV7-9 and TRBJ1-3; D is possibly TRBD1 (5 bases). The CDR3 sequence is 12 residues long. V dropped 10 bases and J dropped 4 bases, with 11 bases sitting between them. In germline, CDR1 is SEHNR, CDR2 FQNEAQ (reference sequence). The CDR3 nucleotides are TGTGCCACCGGGACTCACGGAAACACCATATATTTT. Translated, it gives CATGTHGNTIYF.

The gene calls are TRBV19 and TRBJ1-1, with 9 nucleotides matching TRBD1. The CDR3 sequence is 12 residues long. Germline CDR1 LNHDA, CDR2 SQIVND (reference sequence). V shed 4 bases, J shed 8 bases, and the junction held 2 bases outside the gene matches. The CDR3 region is CASSSTGGEAFF. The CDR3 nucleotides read TGTGCCAGTAGTAGTACAGGGGGCGAAGCTTTCTTT.